This is a list of T cell receptor beta chains from one sample in a study of post-analysis software for immune sequencing data. TCRdb fed the PCR reads into MiXCR, producing one record per CDR3 protein. The data show 700,000 to 900,000 distinct CDR3 sequences, approximately 44% seen once. Input material: blood. The receptors derive from a girl between 10 and 17 years old with multiple sclerosis. The CDR3 runs from the conserved cysteine through the conserved F or W. Fields, in order: clone size, J gene, D gene, V gene, CDR3 protein, CDR3 DNA. The D gene is left open where the match is weak. Size is omitted from some rows. Given values are once, few, many or a class for expanded clones.

- | TRBJ1-1 | - | TRBV3-1 | CASSQVTAGNTEAFF | TGTGCCAGCAGCCAAGTTACGGCAGGGAACACTGAAGCTTTCTTT
few | TRBJ1-1 | TRBD1 | TRBV20-1 | CSAKIGTGDTEAFF | TGCAGTGCTAAGATCGGGACAGGGGACACTGAAGCTTTCTTT
- | TRBJ2-2 | - | TRBV6-5 | CASTGSYTGELFF | TGTGCCAGCACAGGAAGCTACACCGGGGAGCTGTTTTTT
few | TRBJ2-3 | TRBD1 | TRBV29-1 | CSVNRGATDTQYF | TGCAGCGTCAACAGGGGCGCCACAGATACGCAGTATTTT
- | TRBJ1-2 | - | TRBV7-9 | CASSLDEDSYGYTF | TGTGCCAGCAGCCTCGACGAGGACAGCTATGGCTACACCTTC
many | TRBJ2-1 | - | TRBV20-1 | CSARDTGSSYNEQFF | TGCAGTGCTAGAGACACAGGGAGCTCCTACAATGAGCAGTTCTTC
few | TRBJ2-1 | TRBD1 | TRBV12-3/TRBV12-4 | CASSEWGNRGTYNEQFF | TGTGCCAGCAGTGAGTGGGGAAACAGGGGAACCTACAATGAGCAGTTCTTC
- | TRBJ2-7 | - | TRBV12-3/TRBV12-4 | CASSLGAWQYF | TGTGCCAGCAGTTTAGGAGCGTGGCAGTACTTC
- | TRBJ1-2 | - | TRBV29-1 | CSVEVHLYGYTF | TGCAGCGTGGAAGTGCACCTCTATGGCTACACCTTC
few | TRBJ1-2 | - | TRBV4-2 | CASSQYWARTQDGYTF | TGTGCCAGCAGCCAGTATTGGGCCCGGACGCAGGATGGCTACACCTTC
- | TRBJ1-2 | - | TRBV7-9 | CASSLAVGRGASYGYTF | TGTGCCAGCAGCTTAGCGGTTGGAAGAGGCGCGAGCTATGGCTACACCTTC
- | TRBJ1-1 | - | TRBV5-1 | CASSLDGGDTEAFF | TGCGCCAGCAGCTTGGATGGGGGAGACACTGAAGCTTTCTTT
- | TRBJ1-2 | - | TRBV12-3/TRBV12-4 | CAASISVGYGYTF | TGTGCCGCCAGCATATCGGTGGGCTATGGCTACACCTTC
- | TRBJ2-7 | TRBD1 | TRBV7-9 | CASSSWGDREAYEQYF | TGTGCCAGCAGCTCCTGGGGGGACAGGGAGGCCTACGAGCAGTACTTC
- | TRBJ2-1 | TRBD2 | TRBV9 | CASSVRGEGSGTQFF | TGTGCCAGCAGCGTAAGAGGGGAAGGTAGCGGGACGCAGTTCTTC
- | TRBJ2-1 | TRBD1 | TRBV24-1 | CATSDLGTGGDNEQFF | TGTGCCACCAGTGATTTGGGGACAGGGGGAGACAATGAGCAGTTCTTC
few | TRBJ2-4 | TRBD2 | TRBV7-2 | CASSLGTSSDIQYF | TGTGCCAGCAGCCTTGGGACTAGCAGCGACATTCAGTACTTC
- | TRBJ2-7 | TRBD1 | TRBV12-3/TRBV12-4 | CASIPGTGTYEQYF | TGTGCCAGCATACCCGGGACAGGGACCTACGAGCAGTACTTC
- | TRBJ1-5 | - | TRBV4-1 | CASSQGTENQPQHF | TGCGCCAGCAGCCAAGGGACAGAAAATCAGCCCCAGCATTTT
few | TRBJ1-2 | - | TRBV6-5 | CASRAGRDLGYTF | TGTGCCAGCAGAGCGGGACGGGACCTCGGCTACACCTTC
- | TRBJ2-5 | - | TRBV29-1 | CSVARKETQYF | TGCAGCGTTGCTCGGAAAGAGACCCAGTACTTC
- | TRBJ2-7 | TRBD1 | TRBV7-2 | CASSSLSRDRGLVYEQYF | TGTGCCAGCAGCTCCTTGTCCCGGGACAGGGGGCTTGTCTACGAGCAGTACTTC
- | TRBJ2-5 | TRBD2 | TRBV12-3/TRBV12-4 | CASSLGTSGVNEQYF | TGTGCCAGCAGTTTGGGGACTAGCGGGGTGAATGAGCAGTACTTC
- | TRBJ1-4 | - | TRBV6-5 | CASSYGVWTANEKLFF | TGTGCCAGCAGTTACGGCGTCTGGACCGCTAATGAAAAACTGTTTTTT
- | TRBJ2-7 | - | TRBV7-9 | CASSLGGGQDYEQYF | TGTGCCAGCAGCTTAGGAGGGGGTCAGGACTACGAGCAGTACTTC
- | TRBJ2-5 | TRBD1 | TRBV7-2 | CASSPTGGYETQYF | TGTGCCAGCAGCCCGACAGGGGGCTATGAGACCCAGTACTTC
once | TRBJ2-7 | - | TRBV27 | CASIGTNYEQYF | TGTGCCAGCATTGGGACAAACTACGAGCAGTACTTC
- | TRBJ2-4 | TRBD1 | TRBV2 | CASRDRVAKNIQYF | TGTGCCAGCAGAGACAGGGTAGCCAAAAACATTCAGTACTTC
- | TRBJ2-4 | - | TRBV28 | CASSLGADLAKNIQYF | TGTGCCAGCAGTTTGGGGGCGGATTTAGCCAAAAACATTCAGTACTTC
- | TRBJ2-1 | - | TRBV3-1 | CASSQVEGLRNEQFF | TGTGCCAGCAGCCAAGTGGAGGGCCTTCGAAATGAGCAGTTCTTC
- | TRBJ2-5 | TRBD2 | TRBV7-2 | CASSLVRSTSGTQETQYF | TGTGCCAGCAGCTTAGTTCGTTCGACTAGCGGGACCCAAGAGACCCAGTACTTC
- | TRBJ2-4 | - | TRBV19 | CASSLTGPSAKNIQYF | TGTGCCAGTAGTCTTACAGGACCCTCGGCCAAAAACATTCAGTACTTC
- | TRBJ2-5 | - | TRBV7-9 | CASTYAETSETQYF | TGTGCCAGCACCTATGCGGAAACGTCGGAGACCCAGTACTTC
- | TRBJ2-6 | TRBD2 | TRBV5-1 | CASSFDGLAGVPGANVLTF | TGCGCCAGCAGCTTCGACGGACTAGCGGGAGTTCCGGGGGCCAACGTCCTGACTTTC
- | TRBJ2-1 | - | TRBV20-1 | CSATGLLVNEQFF | TGCAGTGCTACCGGACTCCTAGTAAATGAGCAGTTCTTC
few | TRBJ2-5 | - | TRBV7-3 | CASSLLGGAETQYF | TGTGCCAGCAGCTTATTAGGGGGGGCGGAGACCCAGTACTTC
many | TRBJ2-7 | TRBD2 | TRBV20-1 | CSALRGKRTSAPYEQYF | TGCAGTGCTCTCAGGGGGAAAAGGACTAGCGCTCCCTACGAGCAGTACTTC
few | TRBJ2-3 | - | TRBV20-1 | CSARSGTSTQYF | TGCAGTGCTAGATCCGGGACTTCAACGCAGTATTTT
few | TRBJ2-5 | TRBD1 | TRBV24-1 | CATSGPTTTGVGETQYF | TGTGCCACCAGTGGTCCCACGACGACAGGGGTCGGAGAGACCCAGTACTTC
- | TRBJ2-7 | - | TRBV2 | CASRGDLLEQYF | TGTGCCAGCAGGGGGGACCTCCTCGAGCAGTACTTC
- | TRBJ2-1 | TRBD2 | TRBV28 | CASSLVAVWSGTRRGNEQFF | TGTGCCAGCAGTTTGGTGGCCGTATGGAGCGGGACGCGCCGTGGGAATGAGCAGTTCTTC
few | TRBJ1-2 | - | TRBV12-5 | CASGAGPNYGYTF | TGTGCTAGTGGCGCAGGCCCTAACTATGGCTACACCTTC
few | TRBJ2-3 | TRBD2 | TRBV10-2 | CASTLTSGFTDTQYF | TGCGCCAGCACCCTGACTAGCGGGTTCACAGATACGCAGTATTTT
- | TRBJ2-5 | - | TRBV20-1 | CSARDSGYEETQYF | TGCAGTGCTAGAGACTCAGGTTACGAAGAGACCCAGTACTTC
few | TRBJ2-1 | - | TRBV15 | CATSITPTGLYNEQFF | TGTGCCACCAGCATTACTCCGACAGGCCTCTACAATGAGCAGTTCTTC
few | TRBJ2-7 | - | TRBV6-2/TRBV6-3 | CASSYIRGLSYEQYF | TGTGCCAGCAGTTACATCCGGGGGCTATCCTACGAGCAGTACTTC
few | TRBJ2-3 | - | TRBV6-4 | CASSDVGGGADTQYF | TGTGCCAGCAGTGACGTGGGAGGTGGGGCAGATACGCAGTATTTT
few | TRBJ1-4 | - | TRBV12-3/TRBV12-4 | CASRLRSDEKLFF | TGTGCCAGCAGATTAAGGTCCGATGAAAAACTGTTTTTT
- | TRBJ1-1 | - | TRBV4-3 | CASSQVTLHDQANTEAFF | TGCGCCAGCAGCCAAGTGACTCTACACGATCAGGCGAACACTGAAGCTTTCTTT